This TCR beta chain comes out of a study of T cell clonotyping in hematopoietic cell transplantation. Study details: Recipient samples before transplant were obtained post-cytoreduction. General observations from the study: CD4 and CD8 repertoire contributions could not be separated without sorting.

Documented time point: recipient sample about 28 days before transplant, after cytoreduction. The germline V gene has CDR1 MGHRA and CDR2 YSYEKL. CDR3 length: 15 amino acids. V gave up 5 bases and J gave up 4 bases; unmatched junction bases: 4. This clone was counted only a few times. Its antigen is still unknown. Profiling relied on immunoSEQ multiplex PCR, and the TCRdb table lists in-frame clones only, not all of them. The table includes about 27,000 clones, roughly three quarters detected once. This receptor was taken from a man in his fifties or sixties with myelodysplastic syndrome. Some clones in this sample may be carry-over from other donors' samples. Material: peripheral blood mononuclear cells, obtained before stem cell transplant. J is TRBJ2-1 and V is TRBV4-1, with 11 bases lining up with TRBD1. This CDR3 is CASSRGTGGYNEQFF. CDR3 coding DNA: TGCGCCAGCAGCAGGGGGACAGGGGGATACAATGAGCAGTTCTTC.